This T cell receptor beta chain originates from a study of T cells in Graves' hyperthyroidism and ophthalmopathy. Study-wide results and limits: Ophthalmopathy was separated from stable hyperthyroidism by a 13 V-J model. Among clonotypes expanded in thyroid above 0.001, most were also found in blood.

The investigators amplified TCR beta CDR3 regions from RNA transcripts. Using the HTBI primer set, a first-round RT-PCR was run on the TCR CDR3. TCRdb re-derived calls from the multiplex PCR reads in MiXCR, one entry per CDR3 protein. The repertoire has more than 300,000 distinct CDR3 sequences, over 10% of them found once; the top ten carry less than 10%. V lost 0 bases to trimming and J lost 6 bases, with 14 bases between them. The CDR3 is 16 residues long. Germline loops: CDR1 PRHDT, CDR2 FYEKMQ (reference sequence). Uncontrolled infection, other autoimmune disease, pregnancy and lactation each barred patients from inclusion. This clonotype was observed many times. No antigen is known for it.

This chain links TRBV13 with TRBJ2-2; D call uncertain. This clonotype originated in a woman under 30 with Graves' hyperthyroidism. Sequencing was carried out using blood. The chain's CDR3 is CASSLGGPSSAGELFF. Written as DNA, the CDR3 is TGTGCCAGCAGCTTAGGCGGTCCGTCATCAGCCGGGGAGCTGTTTTTT.